This entry features one T cell receptor (beta chain) sequence. The clone's antigen remains unknown. Base qualities are not at hand, and no much larger clone is one base apart. Germline trimming: 4 bases from V, 1 base from J; junction bases outside gene matches: 12. The germline V gene (reference sequence) sets CDR1 to SGHNT and CDR2 to YYREEE. The CDR3 runs 18 residues from the cysteine to the phenylalanine. Solely the CDR3 DNA is kept, with 54 bases framed from the first base. The sample originates from a study of CD4+ T cells in melanoma (dated by TCRdb to about 2022). As for the study more broadly: The study investigated neoantigen-specific CD4+ T cells in human melanoma.

Broad study findings and their caveats: The report described a correlation between neoantigen-specific CD4+ T cells and the function of CD8+ T cells, macrophages and B cells. According to the report, neoantigen-specific CD4+ T cells in melanoma displayed diverse differentiation states.

The donors were melanoma patients. The library was generated by the immunoSEQ multiplex PCR assay. The table comes from immuneACCESS by way of TCRdb, which keeps in-frame sequences with V and J called. Part of the clones is missing from these tables; in studies checked, under half for an unresolved V gene and the rest for unknown reasons. Across this sample there are 5,500 to 7,500 clones, with about 70% seen only once. The ten biggest clones cover about 29% of the sample. Sample: cells from a culture (not recorded whether cultured in vitro). The sequence is built from TRBV5-4 and TRBJ1-1; 11 central nucleotides agree with TRBD1. The clonotype originates from a human donor with melanoma. At the DNA level, the sequence is TGTGCCAGCAGCATCGGACAGGGGGCCCACTATGGGAACACTGAAGCTTTCTTT. Its translation is CASSIGQGAHYGNTEAFF.